Listed below are T cell receptor beta chains from one sample, sequenced in a study of identical twins. MiXCR, applied by TCRdb to the 5' RACE reads, yields one record per CDR3 protein. The sample consists of around 250,000 distinct CDR3 sequences, roughly 13% of them appearing once. These data are also associated with another study on yellow fever vaccine responses in identical twins.

The sample consisted of memory (CD45RO+) T cells sorted from blood. The receptor source for this set is a woman younger than 30 in good health. Both conserved end residues are part of each CDR3. Some rows mark clone size as missing; the rest say once, few, many or name a class of expanded clone.

cdr3_aa: CAISESGTLSYNEQFF
clone_size: few
v_call: TRBV10-3
j_call: TRBJ2-1

cdr3_aa: CSQNPSGSGTQYF
clone_size: many
v_call: TRBV20-1
j_call: TRBJ2-5

cdr3_aa: CASSLEQRGDTQYF
clone_size: -
v_call: TRBV5-1
j_call: TRBJ2-3

cdr3_aa: CASSHELGNNEQFF
clone_size: many
v_call: TRBV4-3
j_call: TRBJ2-1

cdr3_aa: CASSKGDGQSNYGYTF
clone_size: few
v_call: TRBV5-5
j_call: TRBJ1-2

cdr3_aa: CASSSSPGEGKTQYF
clone_size: few
v_call: TRBV5-5
j_call: TRBJ2-5

cdr3_aa: CASSQGTSGWETQYF
clone_size: -
v_call: TRBV4-3
j_call: TRBJ2-5

cdr3_aa: CASSRDNMNTEAFF
clone_size: -
v_call: TRBV5-1
j_call: TRBJ1-1

cdr3_aa: CASSTSPGVGTYGYTF
clone_size: many
v_call: TRBV12-3/TRBV12-4
j_call: TRBJ1-2

cdr3_aa: CASSQKGGDSPLHF
clone_size: many
v_call: TRBV3-1
j_call: TRBJ1-6

cdr3_aa: CSVELRAGFNTGELFF
clone_size: -
v_call: TRBV29-1
j_call: TRBJ2-2

cdr3_aa: CASSLAVASETQYF
clone_size: few
v_call: TRBV5-1
j_call: TRBJ2-5

cdr3_aa: CASSRGTGRSSGNTIYF
clone_size: few
v_call: TRBV18
j_call: TRBJ1-3

cdr3_aa: CASSPTLQGTSGYTF
clone_size: many
v_call: TRBV5-1
j_call: TRBJ1-2

cdr3_aa: CASSHRGDQETQYF
clone_size: few
v_call: TRBV18
j_call: TRBJ2-5

cdr3_aa: CASLSYPGTAADTQYF
clone_size: few
v_call: TRBV21-1
j_call: TRBJ2-3

cdr3_aa: CASSGSSGGYGYTF
clone_size: few
v_call: TRBV6-1
j_call: TRBJ1-2

cdr3_aa: CASRQDPETQYF
clone_size: -
v_call: TRBV12-3/TRBV12-4
j_call: TRBJ2-5

cdr3_aa: CSARTGGNTGELFF
clone_size: -
v_call: TRBV20-1
j_call: TRBJ2-2

cdr3_aa: CASSKIGNQPQHF
clone_size: few
v_call: TRBV9
j_call: TRBJ1-5

cdr3_aa: CASSQVVGTNTEAFF
clone_size: -
v_call: TRBV4-3
j_call: TRBJ1-1

cdr3_aa: CASKGLAGSEQYF
clone_size: many
v_call: TRBV12-3/TRBV12-4
j_call: TRBJ2-7

cdr3_aa: CASSSSSTDTQYF
clone_size: many
v_call: TRBV6-4
j_call: TRBJ2-3

cdr3_aa: CASSLRGETNEKLFF
clone_size: few
v_call: TRBV7-9
j_call: TRBJ1-4

cdr3_aa: CASSTQGTGELFF
clone_size: -
v_call: TRBV18
j_call: TRBJ2-2

cdr3_aa: CASSRTSGISDTQYF
clone_size: -
v_call: TRBV4-1
j_call: TRBJ2-3

cdr3_aa: CASSHEGLLDTQYF
clone_size: -
v_call: TRBV4-3
j_call: TRBJ2-3

cdr3_aa: CASSLLGQGYEQYF
clone_size: many
v_call: TRBV5-1
j_call: TRBJ2-7

cdr3_aa: CASAQAGTGRAFF
clone_size: many
v_call: TRBV12-3/TRBV12-4
j_call: TRBJ1-1